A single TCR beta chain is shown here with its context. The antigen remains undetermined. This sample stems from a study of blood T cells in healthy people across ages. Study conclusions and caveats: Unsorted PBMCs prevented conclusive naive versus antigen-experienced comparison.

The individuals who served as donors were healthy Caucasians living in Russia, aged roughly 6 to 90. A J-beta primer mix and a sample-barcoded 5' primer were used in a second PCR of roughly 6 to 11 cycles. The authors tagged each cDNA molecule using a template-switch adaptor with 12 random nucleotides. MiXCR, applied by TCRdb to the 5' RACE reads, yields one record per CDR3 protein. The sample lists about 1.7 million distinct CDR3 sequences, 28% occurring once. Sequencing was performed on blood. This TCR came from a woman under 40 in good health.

CDR3 sequence reads: CASSFLLVGEQFF. The CDR3 region has the DNA TGTGCCAGCAGTTTTCTGCTAGTCGGTGAGCAGTTCTTC. The chain is built from TRBV12-3 or TRBV12-4 and TRBJ2-1; D unclear. The CDR3 consists of 13 residues. The ends were cut back, 3 bases at V and 9 bases at J, with 12 bases in the middle.